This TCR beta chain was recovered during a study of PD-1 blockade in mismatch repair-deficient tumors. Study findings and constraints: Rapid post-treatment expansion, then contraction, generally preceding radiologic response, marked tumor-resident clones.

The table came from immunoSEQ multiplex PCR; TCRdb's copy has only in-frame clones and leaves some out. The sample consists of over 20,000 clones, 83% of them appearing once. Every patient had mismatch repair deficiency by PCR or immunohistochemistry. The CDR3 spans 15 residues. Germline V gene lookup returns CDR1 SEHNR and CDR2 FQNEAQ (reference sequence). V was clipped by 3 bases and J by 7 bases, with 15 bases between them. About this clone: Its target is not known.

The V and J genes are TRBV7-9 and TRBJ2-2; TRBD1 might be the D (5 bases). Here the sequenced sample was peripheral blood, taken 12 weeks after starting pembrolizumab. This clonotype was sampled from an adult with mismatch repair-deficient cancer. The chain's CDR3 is CASSFMFPGLGELFF. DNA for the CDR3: TGTGCCAGCAGCTTCATGTTCCCAGGGCTCGGGGAGCTGTTTTTT.